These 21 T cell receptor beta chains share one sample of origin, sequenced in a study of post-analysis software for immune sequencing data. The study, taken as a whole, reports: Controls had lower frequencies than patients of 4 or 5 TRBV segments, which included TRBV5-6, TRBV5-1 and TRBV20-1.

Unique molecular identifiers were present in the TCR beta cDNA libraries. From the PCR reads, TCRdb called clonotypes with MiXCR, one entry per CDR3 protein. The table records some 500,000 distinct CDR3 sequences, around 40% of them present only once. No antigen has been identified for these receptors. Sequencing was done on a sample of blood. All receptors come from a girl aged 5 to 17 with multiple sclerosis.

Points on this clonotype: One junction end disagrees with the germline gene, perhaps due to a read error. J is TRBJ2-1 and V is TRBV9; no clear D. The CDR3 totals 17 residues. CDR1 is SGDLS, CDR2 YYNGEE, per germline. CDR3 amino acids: CASSVADDKSSYDEQFF. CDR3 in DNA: TGTGCCAGCAGCGTAGCTGACGACAAAAGCTCCTACGATGAGCAGTTCTTC.

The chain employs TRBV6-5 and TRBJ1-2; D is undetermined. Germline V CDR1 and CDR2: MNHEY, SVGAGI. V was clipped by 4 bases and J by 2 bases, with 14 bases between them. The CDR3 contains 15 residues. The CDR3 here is CASSSEERANYGYTF. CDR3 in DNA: TGTGCCAGCAGTTCCGAGGAGCGGGCGAACTATGGCTACACCTTC.

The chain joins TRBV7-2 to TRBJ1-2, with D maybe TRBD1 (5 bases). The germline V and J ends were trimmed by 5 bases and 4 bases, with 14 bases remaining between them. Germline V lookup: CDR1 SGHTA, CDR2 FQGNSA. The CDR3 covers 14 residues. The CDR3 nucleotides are TGTGCCAGCAGCGAAGGGACGGGGGGCTATGGCTACACCTTC. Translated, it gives CASSEGTGGYGYTF.

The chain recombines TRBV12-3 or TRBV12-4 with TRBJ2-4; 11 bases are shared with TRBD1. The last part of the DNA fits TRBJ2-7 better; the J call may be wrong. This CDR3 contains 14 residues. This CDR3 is CASTEGQGAYEQYF. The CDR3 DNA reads TGTGCCAGCACCGAGGGACAGGGGGCCTACGAGCAGTACTTC.

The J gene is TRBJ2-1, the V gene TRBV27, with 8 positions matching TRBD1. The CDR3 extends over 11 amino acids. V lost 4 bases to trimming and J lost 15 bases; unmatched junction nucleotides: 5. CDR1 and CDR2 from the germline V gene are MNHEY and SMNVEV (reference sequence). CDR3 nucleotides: TGTGCCAGCAGTTCCGGACAGGGTTGGTTCTTC. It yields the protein CASSSGQGWFF.

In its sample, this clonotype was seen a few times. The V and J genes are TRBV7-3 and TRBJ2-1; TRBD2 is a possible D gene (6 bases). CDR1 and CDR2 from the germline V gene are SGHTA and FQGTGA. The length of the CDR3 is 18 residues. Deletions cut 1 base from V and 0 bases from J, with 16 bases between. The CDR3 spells CASSLRSKRVISYNEQFF. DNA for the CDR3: TGTGCCAGCAGCTTAAGGTCGAAGCGGGTGATCTCCTACAATGAGCAGTTCTTC.

The DNA for the CDR3 is TGTGCCACACTAATAGCGCCCGCAGTATACAATGAGCAGTTCTTC. It codes for CATLIAPAVYNEQFF. The chain joins TRBV2 to TRBJ2-1, with a possible D match to TRBD2 (5 bases). The CDR3 covers 15 residues. Per germline, CDR1 SNHLY and CDR2 FYNNEI. Trimming removed 10 bases from V and 4 bases from J, with 20 bases in between. The full variable domain, in which reference TRBV2 and TRBJ2-1 provide the parts outside the CDR3, is EPEVTQTPSHQVTQMGQEVILRCVPISNHLYFYWYRQILGQKVEFLVSFYNNEISEKSEIFDDQFSVERPDGSNFTLKIRSTKLEDSAMYFCATLIAPAVYNEQFFGPGTRLTVL.

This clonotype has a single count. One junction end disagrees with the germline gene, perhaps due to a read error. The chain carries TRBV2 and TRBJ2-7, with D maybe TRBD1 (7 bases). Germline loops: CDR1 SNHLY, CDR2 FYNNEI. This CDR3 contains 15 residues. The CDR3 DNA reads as TGTGTCAGCAGTGACAGGGCGGGAACCTCCTACGAGCAGTACTTC. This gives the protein CVSSDRAGTSYEQYF.

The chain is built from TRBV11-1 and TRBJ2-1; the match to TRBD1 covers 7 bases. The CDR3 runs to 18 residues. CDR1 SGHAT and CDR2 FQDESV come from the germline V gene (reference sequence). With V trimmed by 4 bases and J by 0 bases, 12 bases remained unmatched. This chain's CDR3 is CASSSGVAGGSSYNEQFF. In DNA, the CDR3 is TGTGCCAGCAGCTCCGGTGTGGCAGGGGGAAGCTCCTACAATGAGCAGTTCTTC.

The CDR3 protein is CASGGSAKNIQYF. CDR3 nucleotide sequence: TGTGCCAGCGGGGGCTCGGCCAAAAACATTCAGTACTTC. J is TRBJ2-4 and V is TRBV7-9, with D maybe TRBD1 (6 bases). V lost 8 bases, J lost 1 base, and 9 bases lay in between. CDR1 SEHNR and CDR2 FQNEAQ come from the germline V gene (reference sequence). The CDR3 contains 13 residues.

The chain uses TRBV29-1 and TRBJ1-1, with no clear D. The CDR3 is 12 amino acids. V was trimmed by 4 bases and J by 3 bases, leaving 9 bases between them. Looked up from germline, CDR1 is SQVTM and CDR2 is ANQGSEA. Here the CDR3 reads CSVADRHTEAFF. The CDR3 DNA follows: TGCAGCGTTGCCGACCGCCACACTGAAGCTTTCTTT.

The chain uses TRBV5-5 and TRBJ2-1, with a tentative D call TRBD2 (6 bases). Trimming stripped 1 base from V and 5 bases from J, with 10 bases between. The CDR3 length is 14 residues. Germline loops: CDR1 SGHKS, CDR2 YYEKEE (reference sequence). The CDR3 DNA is TGTGCCAGCAGCTTGCGGGAGCGGGACAATGAGCAGTTCTTC. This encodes CASSLRERDNEQFF.

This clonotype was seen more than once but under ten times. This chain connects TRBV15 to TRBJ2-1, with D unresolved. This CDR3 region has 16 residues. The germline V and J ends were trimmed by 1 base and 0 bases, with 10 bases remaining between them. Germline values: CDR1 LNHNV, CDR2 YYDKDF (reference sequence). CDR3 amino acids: CATSRGAARSYNEQFF. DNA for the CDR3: TGTGCCACCAGCAGAGGGGCGGCCCGCTCCTACAATGAGCAGTTCTTC.

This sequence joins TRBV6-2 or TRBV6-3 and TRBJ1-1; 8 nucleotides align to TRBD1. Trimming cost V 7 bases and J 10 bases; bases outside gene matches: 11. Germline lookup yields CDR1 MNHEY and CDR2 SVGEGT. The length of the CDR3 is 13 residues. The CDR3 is CASTSPVDRAAFF. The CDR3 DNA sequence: TGTGCCAGCACATCCCCCGTGGACAGGGCAGCTTTCTTT.

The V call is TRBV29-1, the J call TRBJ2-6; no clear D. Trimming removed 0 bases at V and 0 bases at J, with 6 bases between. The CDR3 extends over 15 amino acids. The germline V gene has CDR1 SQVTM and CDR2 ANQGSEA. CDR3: CSVEDRYSGANVLTF. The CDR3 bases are TGCAGCGTTGAAGATCGGTACTCTGGGGCCAACGTCCTGACTTTC.

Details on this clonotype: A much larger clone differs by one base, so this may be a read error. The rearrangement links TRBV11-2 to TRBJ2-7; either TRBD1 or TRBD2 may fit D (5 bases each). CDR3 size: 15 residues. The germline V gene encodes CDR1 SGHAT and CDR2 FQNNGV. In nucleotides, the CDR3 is TGTGCCAACAGCTTAGTGGGGGTTTTGGGGAACGAGCAGTACTTC. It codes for CANSLVGVLGNEQYF.

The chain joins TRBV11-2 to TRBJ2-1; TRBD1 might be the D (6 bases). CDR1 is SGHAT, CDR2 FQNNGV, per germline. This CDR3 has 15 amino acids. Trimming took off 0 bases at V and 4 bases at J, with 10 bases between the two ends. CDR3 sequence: CASSLEPGEYNEQFF. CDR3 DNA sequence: TGTGCCAGCAGCTTAGAGCCAGGGGAATACAATGAGCAGTTCTTC.

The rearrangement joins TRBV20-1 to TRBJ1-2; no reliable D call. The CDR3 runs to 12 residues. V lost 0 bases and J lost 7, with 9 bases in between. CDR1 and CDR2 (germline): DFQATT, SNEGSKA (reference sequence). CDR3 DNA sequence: TGCAGTGCTAGAGACAGCCTTCTTGGCTACACCTTC. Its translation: CSARDSLLGYTF.

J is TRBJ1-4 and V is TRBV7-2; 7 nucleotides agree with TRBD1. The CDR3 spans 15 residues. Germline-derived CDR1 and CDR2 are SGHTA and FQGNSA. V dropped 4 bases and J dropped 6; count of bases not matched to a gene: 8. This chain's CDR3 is CASSSKRGLDEKLFF. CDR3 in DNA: TGTGCCAGCAGCTCCAAAAGGGGGCTTGATGAAAAACTGTTTTTT.

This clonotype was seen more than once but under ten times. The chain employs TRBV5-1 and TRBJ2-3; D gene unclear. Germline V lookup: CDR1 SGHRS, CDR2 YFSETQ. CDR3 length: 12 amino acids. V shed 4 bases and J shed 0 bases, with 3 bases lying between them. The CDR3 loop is CASSMSTDTQYF. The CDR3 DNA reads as TGCGCCAGCAGCATGAGCACAGATACGCAGTATTTT. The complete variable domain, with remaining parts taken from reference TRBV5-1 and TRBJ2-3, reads KAGVTQTPRYLIKTRGQQVTLSCSPISGHRSVSWYQQTPGQGLQFLFEYFSETQRNKGNFPGRFSGRQFSNSRSEMNVSTLELGDSALYLCASSMSTDTQYFGPGTRLTVL.

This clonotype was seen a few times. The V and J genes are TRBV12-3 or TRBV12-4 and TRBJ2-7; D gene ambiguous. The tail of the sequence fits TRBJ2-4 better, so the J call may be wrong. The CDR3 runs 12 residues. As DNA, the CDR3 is TGTGCCAGCACCTACAATCAAAACATTCAGTACTTC. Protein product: CASTYNQNIQYF.